This T cell receptor (beta chain) was identified during a study of TIL therapy for anti-PD-1-resistant metastatic lung cancer. Regarding time point: pre-treatment sample, taken before nivolumab and TIL therapy. V dropped 5 bases and J dropped 3 bases, with 13 bases sitting between them. The CDR3 extends over 14 amino acids. Germline CDR1 and CDR2: LGHNA and YSLEER. The immunoSEQ assay was v3. Assay: immunoSEQ multiplex PCR; the TCRdb copy retains only in-frame clones and omits some. Of about 21,000 clones detected, under 80% appear once; the ten largest clones hold roughly 7%. The sequenced sample was blood, obtained at baseline. V usage is TRBV4-3 and J usage is TRBJ1-2, with D perhaps TRBD1 (5 bases). The receptor comes from a person aged 30 to 80 with non-small cell lung cancer. CDR3 DNA: TGCGCCAGCAGCTCGAGGCGGGGGGACTATGGCTACACCTTC. It yields the protein CASSSRRGDYGYTF.